The next 20 T cell receptor beta chains were all read from a single sample in a study of blood T cells in healthy people across ages. Primed by a sample-barcoded 5' primer and a J-beta primer mix, a second PCR proceeded for about 6 to 12 cycles. A single record per CDR3 protein comes from TCRdb applying MiXCR to the 5' RACE reads. The data show approximately 780,000 distinct CDR3 sequences, with roughly 26% seen just once and under 3% held by the top ten. This sample was shared with a second study, whose subject was T cells of mothers and their children.

Sequencing used blood. These receptors were collected from a boy aged 5-17 years in good health.

This clonotype came up many times. Sequence at one end of the junction differs from germline and may be a read error. The chain joins TRBV5-1 to TRBJ2-1; 9 bases are a match to TRBD2. CDR3 length: 15 residues. Germline assignment: CDR1 SGHRS and CDR2 YFSETQ. CDR3 residues: CASSLAGVTYNEQFF. Written as DNA, the CDR3 is TGTGCCAGCAGTTTAGCGGGGGTTACCTACAATGAGCAGTTCTTC.

The chain carries TRBV7-9 and TRBJ2-5; the match to TRBD2 covers 9 bases. The junction had 6 bases not matched to a gene; V was cut back by 0 bases and J by 4 bases. The CDR3 covers 16 residues. CDR1 is SEHNR and CDR2 is FQNEAQ in the germline V gene (reference sequence). The CDR3 DNA reads TGTGCCAGCAGCTTAGCCCTAGCGGGGTCTGGAGAGACCCAGTACTTC. Amino acid sequence: CASSLALAGSGETQYF.

For this clonotype: The conserved phenylalanine or tryptophan is not found at the CDR3 terminus, so this likely reflects a read error. The V gene is TRBV12-3 or TRBV12-4, the J gene TRBJ2-4; D is ambiguous. V lost 6 bases to trimming and J lost 0 bases, with 9 bases between them. The CDR3 contains 14 residues. The CDR3 nucleotides read TGTGCCAGCAGAAGCCAGATAGCCAAAAACATTCAGTACCTC. Its protein product is CASRSQIAKNIQYL.

J is TRBJ1-1 and V is TRBV6-1; D uncertain. CDR3 length: 11 residues. Trimming removed 8 bases from V and 4 bases from J, with 8 bases in between. The germline V gene encodes CDR1 MNHNS and CDR2 SASEGT. The CDR3 sequence: CASHRGTEAFF. The CDR3 DNA reads TGTGCCAGCCATCGGGGCACTGAAGCTTTCTTT.

The genes are TRBV5-1 and TRBJ2-4; 9 bases line up with TRBD1. Germline CDR1 SGHRS, CDR2 YFSETQ. The V segment lost 2 bases and the J segment 7 bases; nucleotides outside the gene matches: 1. This CDR3 has 13 residues. Here the CDR3 DNA reads TGCGCCAGCAGCTTTGACAGGGGGAACATTCAGTACTTC. Translating it yields CASSFDRGNIQYF. The variable domain in full, with the rest retrieved from reference TRBV5-1 and TRBJ2-4, is KAGVTQTPRYLIKTRGQQVTLSCSPISGHRSVSWYQQTPGQGLQFLFEYFSETQRNKGNFPGRFSGRQFSNSRSEMNVSTLELGDSALYLCASSFDRGNIQYFGAGTRLSVL.

In its sample, this clonotype was seen a few times. V is TRBV7-9 and J is TRBJ1-4; TRBD1 might be the D (6 bases). The CDR3 sequence is 15 residues long. Between the trimmed V and J ends, which lost 6 bases and 4 bases, there was a span of 15 bases. Germline assignment: CDR1 SEHNR and CDR2 FQNEAQ (reference sequence). The CDR3 nucleotides read TGTGCCAGCAGTGTCATGCAGGGGATTAATGAAAAACTGTTTTTT. This codes for CASSVMQGINEKLFF.

This rearrangement joins TRBV6-5 to TRBJ2-5; TRBD1 matches at 7 bases. The CDR3 has 14 amino acids. Germline assignment: CDR1 MNHEY and CDR2 SVGAGI. The J segment lost 2 bases and the V segment lost 5 bases, leaving 5 bases of the junction unmatched. This CDR3 is CASSQPGQQETQYF. The CDR3 region has the DNA TGTGCCAGCAGTCAGCCGGGACAGCAAGAGACCCAGTACTTC.

This clonotype has ten or more counts. The junction departs from the called germline gene at one end, perhaps through a read error. The V and J genes are TRBV14 and TRBJ1-3, with a possible D match to TRBD1 (5 bases). Germline-derived CDR1 and CDR2 are SGHDN and FVKESK. CDR3 length: 16 residues. The DNA of the CDR3 is TGTGCCAGCAGCCATCCCGGAGGGGCCTCTAGAAACACCATATATTTT. Translated: CASSHPGGASRNTIYF.

This clonotype showed up just a few times. V gene TRBV7-9 combines with J gene TRBJ1-1; TRBD1 matches at 7 bases. This CDR3 region has 15 residues. J lost 1 base, V lost 3 bases, and 5 bases had no gene match. From germline, CDR1 is SEHNR and CDR2 FQNEAQ (reference sequence). CDR3 DNA sequence: TGTGCCAGCAGCTTTATCAGGGGGAAGAACACTGAAGCTTTCTTT. Translating gives CASSFIRGKNTEAFF.

The chain is built from TRBV6-1 and TRBJ2-1; 8 bases are a match to TRBD2. The CDR3 extends over 15 amino acids. CDR1 and CDR2 (germline): MNHNS, SASEGT. J gave up 2 bases and V 1 base, and 1 base lay outside the gene matches. CDR3: CASSEEAGAYNEQFF. The CDR3 bases are TGTGCCAGCAGTGAAGAAGCGGGGGCCTACAATGAGCAGTTCTTC.

This clonotype has a handful of counts. The chain uses TRBV29-1 and TRBJ1-2, with D unresolved. The CDR3 is 10 residues long. Germline V CDR1 and CDR2: SQVTM, ANQGSEA. V was trimmed by 6 bases and J by 6 bases, leaving 8 bases between them. CDR3 bases: TGCAGCGTGCCTCACGATGGCTACACCTTC. Translation gives CSVPHDGYTF.

The J gene is TRBJ2-2, the V gene TRBV5-1; 12 bases line up with TRBD1. Germline V lookup: CDR1 SGHRS, CDR2 YFSETQ. This CDR3 contains 13 residues. The ends lost 10 bases at V and 3 bases at J; junction bases unmatched: 1. CDR3 DNA: TGCGCCGGGACAGGGGGCGACACCGGGGAGCTGTTTTTT. This sequence encodes CAGTGGDTGELFF. Together with reference TRBV5-1 and TRBJ2-2, the CDR3 gives the full variable domain: KAGVTQTPRYLIKTRGQQVTLSCSPISGHRSVSWYQQTPGQGLQFLFEYFSETQRNKGNFPGRFSGRQFSNSRSEMNVSTLELGDSALYLCAGTGGDTGELFFGEGSRLTVL.

The V gene is TRBV5-1, the J gene TRBJ1-2; 9 bases match TRBD1. Per the germline V gene, CDR1 is SGHRS and CDR2 is YFSETQ. The CDR3 consists of 15 residues. The V segment lost 0 bases and the J segment 8 bases; nucleotides outside the gene matches: 8. The CDR3 here is CASSLGDRALGGYTF. The DNA of the CDR3 is TGCGCCAGCAGCTTGGGGGACAGGGCTCTGGGCGGCTACACCTTC.

Only a few counts were recorded for this clonotype. V and J are TRBV7-9 and TRBJ2-7; weak D call: TRBD2 (5 bases). The CDR3 loop spans 16 amino acids. V was cut by 6 bases and J by 0 bases, with 18 bases left in between. Germline values: CDR1 SEHNR, CDR2 FQNEAQ (reference sequence). The CDR3 region has the DNA TGTGCCAGCAGTTTCCTAGGCGGGCGGAGCTCCTACGAGCAGTACTTC. Its protein product is CASSFLGGRSSYEQYF.

This clonotype was found a few times. This chain uses TRBV20-1 with TRBJ1-2; D is undetermined. Germline values: CDR1 DFQATT, CDR2 SNEGSKA (reference sequence). The V and J ends lost 3 bases and 2 bases respectively, with 1 base between them. CDR3 size: 10 residues. CDR3 sequence (DNA): TGCAGTGCTAGGAACTATGGCTACACCTTC. Amino acids: CSARNYGYTF.

The V call is TRBV10-2, the J call TRBJ2-5, with a tentative D call TRBD2 (6 bases). Germline CDR1 WSHSY, CDR2 SAAADI. This CDR3 has 13 amino acids. Trimming removed 6 bases at V and 5 bases at J, with 13 bases between. DNA of the CDR3: TGCGCCAGCAGAAACGGTGGAGGGGAGACCCAGTACTTC. The encoded protein is CASRNGGGETQYF.

V usage is TRBV7-8 and J usage is TRBJ2-5; 7 bases are shared with TRBD1. CDR3 size: 15 residues. V trimming: 1 base; J trimming: 4 bases; junction bases outside the gene matches: 6. Germline CDR1 and CDR2: SGHVS and FQNEAQ. CDR3: CASSLGTGLRETQYF. CDR3 DNA: TGTGCCAGCAGCTTAGGGACAGGCTTGCGAGAGACCCAGTACTTC.

In this sample, this clonotype turned up a few times. This sequence joins TRBV20-1 and TRBJ2-5; no reliable D call. The J call may be wrong; the DNA end is better matched by TRBJ2-7. Germline V gene data show CDR1 as DFQATT and CDR2 as SNEGSKA (reference sequence). This CDR3 is built from 12 residues. CDR3 sequence: CSATKLSYEQYF. DNA of the CDR3: TGCAGTGCTACGAAGCTCTCCTACGAGCAGTACTTC.

This clonotype was seen a handful of times. The chain joins TRBV4-1 to TRBJ2-1; 9 positions agree with TRBD2. Germline V CDR1 and CDR2: MGHRA, YSYEKL. The CDR3 spans 17 residues. Losses at the gene ends were 4 bases for V and 4 bases for J; bases not matched to a gene: 11. CDR3 sequence: CASSPSERAGGYNEQFF. In nucleotides, the CDR3 is TGCGCCAGCAGCCCTAGCGAGCGAGCGGGGGGTTACAATGAGCAGTTCTTC.

This chain connects TRBV5-5 to TRBJ1-4, with D maybe TRBD1 (6 bases). CDR1 SGHKS and CDR2 YYEKEE come from the germline V gene (reference sequence). The CDR3 extends over 17 amino acids. V was trimmed by 4 bases and J by 2 bases, leaving 18 bases between them. In DNA, the CDR3 is TGTGCCAGCAGCCTCGAAACCCGGACAGAGACTAATGAAAAACTGTTTTTT. It translates to CASSLETRTETNEKLFF.